These T cell receptor beta chains were read from a single sample in a study of vaccination and CD4 T cells after COVID-19. These receptors have no known antigen. TCRdb recomputed calls from the PCR reads with MiXCR, one row per CDR3 protein. The table lists fewer than 25,000 distinct CDR3 sequences, roughly 41% of them singletons. The sequences come from CD4+ T cells from blood, cultured in vitro, collected about 7 months after SARS-CoV-2 vaccination. These receptors were obtained from a human donor who had recovered from COVID-19. CDR3s include the opening cysteine and the closing phenylalanine or tryptophan. A D gene is named only where the DNA matches it firmly. Size is omitted from some rows. Given values are once, few, many or a class for expanded clones.

>TRBV20-1|-|-|TRBJ2-3
CSARIWDSSTDTQYF
TGCAGTGCTAGGATTTGGGACTCTAGCACAGATACGCAGTATTTT
>TRBV20-1|-|-|TRBJ1-1
CSARASDRRSAEAFF
TGCAGTGCTAGAGCCTCAGACAGGCGGTCGGCTGAAGCTTTCTTT
>TRBV6-5|-|-|TRBJ2-5
CASSYRLRRGSETQYF
TGTGCCAGCAGTTACAGGCTTCGCCGGGGTTCAGAGACCCAGTACTTC
>TRBV6-2/TRBV6-3|-|TRBD1|TRBJ1-6
CASWATGRNSPLHF
TGTGCCAGCTGGGCGACAGGGCGTAATTCACCCCTCCACTTT
>TRBV28|-|-|TRBJ2-5
CASSLWRDISKTQYF
TGTGCCAGCAGCCTTTGGAGGGATATCTCGAAGACCCAGTACTTC
>TRBV7-2|few|-|TRBJ1-1
CASSADMNTEAFF
TGTGCCAGCAGCGCGGACATGAACACTGAAGCTTTCTTT
>TRBV7-3|-|-|TRBJ1-1
CASSLNRDTEAFF
TGTGCCAGCAGCTTAAACAGAGACACTGAAGCTTTCTTT
>TRBV7-2|-|-|TRBJ2-2
CASTLNGGSNTGELFF
TGTGCCAGCACCCTAAATGGGGGGTCGAACACCGGGGAGCTGTTTTTT
>TRBV10-3|-|TRBD2|TRBJ2-3
CAIRQREFSTDTQYF
TGTGCCATCAGGCAGCGGGAATTTAGCACAGATACGCAGTATTTT
>TRBV4-1|-|-|TRBJ2-3
CASKANRVSTDTQYF
TGCGCCAGTAAAGCGAACAGGGTTAGCACAGATACGCAGTATTTT
>TRBV4-3|few|-|TRBJ2-5
CASSQVYHGGREETQYF
TGCGCCAGCAGCCAAGTCTACCACGGGGGCCGGGAAGAGACCCAGTACTTC
>TRBV7-7|-|-|TRBJ2-1
CASSFSVSENEQFF
TGTGCTAGCAGCTTTAGTGTGTCGGAGAATGAGCAGTTCTTC
>TRBV6-2/TRBV6-3|-|TRBD1|TRBJ2-3
CASRADRVKGTQYF
TGTGCCAGCAGGGCTGACAGGGTTAAGGGTACGCAGTATTTT
>TRBV7-2|-|-|TRBJ2-1
CASSWDNYNEQFF
TGTGCCAGCAGCTGGGATAACTACAATGAGCAGTTCTTC
>TRBV20-1|-|-|TRBJ2-3
CSASFSGTQYF
TGCAGTGCTAGTTTCTCGGGGACGCAGTATTTT
>TRBV28|few|-|TRBJ2-5
CASSLNSPAGGDQYF
TGTGCCAGCAGTTTGAACAGCCCGGCGGGTGGGGACCAGTACTTC
>TRBV5-1|-|TRBD1|TRBJ1-2
CASSLTGTARTNYGYTF
TGCGCCAGCAGCCTGACAGGGACAGCCAGGACTAACTATGGCTACACCTTC
>TRBV6-1|-|-|TRBJ1-2
CASSEAERGGYTF
TGTGCCAGCAGTGAAGCAGAACGAGGCGGCTACACCTTC
>TRBV7-9|few|-|TRBJ2-7
CASSRLYYEQYF
TGTGCCAGTTCCCGACTGTACTACGAGCAGTACTTC
>TRBV28|few|-|TRBJ1-5
CASSLGQYRPQHF
TGTGCCAGCAGTCTTGGGCAGTATAGGCCCCAGCATTTT
>TRBV19|-|-|TRBJ2-6
CASSNREANVLTF
TGTGCCAGTAGTAATCGTGAGGCCAACGTCCTGACTTTC
>TRBV20-1|-|TRBD1|TRBJ1-2
CSASGTGGIYGYTF
TGCAGTGCTAGCGGGACAGGGGGAATCTATGGCTACACCTTC
>TRBV15|few|-|TRBJ2-1
CATRERGYNEQFF
TGTGCCACCAGGGAGAGAGGTTACAATGAGCAGTTCTTC
>TRBV12-3/TRBV12-4|-|-|TRBJ2-5
CASTLSVGRETQYF
TGTGCCAGCACCCTGTCGGTGGGGCGAGAGACCCAGTACTTC
>TRBV10-3|-|-|TRBJ2-5
CAISEADTRETQYF
TGTGCCATCAGTGAGGCCGACACAAGAGAGACCCAGTACTTC
>TRBV7-7|-|TRBD2|TRBJ2-3
CASSLHGTSPTDTQYF
TGTGCCAGCAGCTTACACGGGACTAGCCCCACAGATACGCAGTATTTT
>TRBV24-1|-|TRBD2|TRBJ2-1
CATSDPTSGRSYNEQFF
TGTGCCACCAGTGATCCTACTAGCGGGAGGTCCTACAATGAGCAGTTCTTC
>TRBV19|-|-|TRBJ1-5
CASSMEGLNQPQHF
TGTGCCAGTAGTATGGAGGGCCTCAATCAGCCCCAGCATTTT
>TRBV6-1|-|-|TRBJ2-7
CATGSYEQYF
TGTGCCACCGGGTCGTACGAGCAGTACTTC
>TRBV7-2|-|-|TRBJ2-5
CASSRTETQYF
TGTGCCAGCAGCCGCACGGAGACCCAGTACTTC
>TRBV28|-|-|TRBJ2-7
CASSLAIAVGAYEQYF
TGTGCCAGCAGTTTAGCCATAGCGGTTGGGGCTTACGAGCAGTACTTC
>TRBV20-1|-|-|TRBJ2-5
CSAPRFQETQYF
TGCAGTGCCCCACGATTTCAAGAGACCCAGTACTTC
>TRBV6-1|-|TRBD1|TRBJ1-5
CASSDRAGVHSGNQPQHF
TGTGCCAGCAGCGACAGGGCAGGAGTACATAGCGGCAATCAGCCCCAGCATTTT
>TRBV20-1|-|TRBD2|TRBJ2-1
CSARDSLAGGWYNEQFF
TGCAGTGCTAGAGATTCGCTAGCGGGAGGGTGGTACAATGAGCAGTTCTTC
>TRBV7-2|few|-|TRBJ2-2
CASSLGRELFF
TGTGCCAGCAGCCTCGGTCGGGAGCTGTTTTTT
>TRBV20-1|-|TRBD1|TRBJ2-7
CSARQGTGDKKGEQYF
TGCAGTGCTAGGCAAGGGACAGGTGACAAGAAGGGGGAGCAGTACTTC
>TRBV27|-|TRBD1|TRBJ1-5
CASRRQGASNQPQHF
TGTGCCAGCAGGCGTCAGGGGGCGTCGAATCAGCCCCAGCATTTT
>TRBV15|once|-|TRBJ2-3
CATSRNRAPGDTQYF
TGTGCCACCAGCAGAAACCGGGCCCCCGGGGATACGCAGTATTTT
>TRBV20-1|-|TRBD1|TRBJ1-2
CSASWPGWTGNYGYTF
TGCAGTGCAAGTTGGCCCGGGTGGACAGGGAACTATGGCTACACCTTC
>TRBV6-1|-|TRBD2|TRBJ2-3
CASSQGLAGGPYPPDTQYF
TGTGCCAGCAGTCAGGGACTAGCGGGAGGGCCGTACCCCCCAGATACGCAGTATTTT
>TRBV12-3/TRBV12-4|-|TRBD2|TRBJ2-7
CASSLGSGRLYEQYF
TGTGCCAGCAGTTTAGGCAGCGGGAGACTATACGAGCAGTACTTC
>TRBV2|-|-|TRBJ2-7
CASSDWGEQYF
TGTGCCAGCAGTGATTGGGGAGAGCAGTACTTC
>TRBV19|-|-|TRBJ2-5
CASSMTSTRFQETQYF
TGTGCCAGTAGTATGACCAGCACTAGATTTCAAGAGACCCAGTACTTC
>TRBV2|-|-|TRBJ2-3
CASSEMDVVTSDTQYF
TGTGCCAGCAGTGAGATGGATGTAGTTACGTCAGATACGCAGTATTTT
>TRBV9|-|-|TRBJ2-7
CASSVAPGPYEQYF
TGTGCCAGCAGCGTAGCTCCGGGGCCCTACGAGCAGTACTTC
>TRBV7-6|-|TRBD1|TRBJ2-5
CASSLASGTGPQETQYF
TGTGCTAGCAGCTTAGCTTCCGGGACAGGGCCCCAAGAGACCCAGTACTTC
>TRBV2|-|-|TRBJ2-7
CASSSRPLYEQYF
TGTGCCAGCAGTAGCAGGCCCCTCTACGAGCAGTACTTC
>TRBV7-3|-|TRBD1|TRBJ2-3
CASSSGQGTDTQYF
TGTGCCAGCAGCTCGGGACAGGGCACAGATACGCAGTATTTT